The 21 T cell receptor beta chains below come from one sample, sequenced in a study of blood T cells in healthy people across ages. PCR was performed a second time for about 7 to 11 cycles using a sample-barcoded 5' primer and a J-beta primer mix. TCRdb recomputed calls from the 5' RACE reads with MiXCR, one row per CDR3 protein. The repertoire holds more than 900,000 distinct CDR3 sequences, with around 29% as singletons. These data are also associated with another study on T cells of mothers and their children.

Material for sequencing was blood. These receptor sequences come from a middle-aged woman in good health.

The CDR3 region has the DNA TGTGCCACCAGTTATGCTAGCACAGATACGCAGTATTTT. Translating it yields CATSYASTDTQYF. The chain links TRBV24-1 to TRBJ2-3; D unclear. CDR3 size: 13 residues. V lost 6 bases, J lost 0 bases, and 6 bases lay in between. CDR1 and CDR2 from the germline V gene are KGHDR and SFDVKD.

The V gene is TRBV28, the J gene TRBJ2-3; D is perhaps TRBD2 (5 bases). Per germline, CDR1 MDHEN and CDR2 SYDVKM. There are 15 residues in the CDR3. V was clipped by 7 bases and J by 0 bases, with 14 bases between them. The CDR3 protein is CASTREAPSTDTQYF. CDR3 bases: TGTGCCAGCACACGGGAAGCCCCTAGCACAGATACGCAGTATTTT.

This chain connects TRBV20-1 to TRBJ2-7, with TRBD1 matching 7 bases. The CDR3 is made up of 13 amino acids. The J segment lost 9 bases and the V segment lost 3 bases, leaving 11 bases of the junction unmatched. CDR1 and CDR2 from the germline V gene are DFQATT and SNEGSKA (reference sequence). Written as DNA, the CDR3 is TGCAGTGCTAGGACAGGGTTCTCGTTTGGGCAGTACTTC. Protein product: CSARTGFSFGQYF.

The genes are TRBV7-9 and TRBJ1-6; no firm D call. Germline CDR1 is SEHNR and CDR2 is FQNEAQ (reference sequence). V was shortened by 5 bases and J by 3 bases, with 14 bases between the two germline ends. The CDR3 is 16 amino acids. DNA of the CDR3: TGTGCCAGCAGCCCAAGAACGGCCGACTATAATTCACCCCTCCACTTT. Its protein product is CASSPRTADYNSPLHF.

This clonotype was counted many times. The chain employs TRBV27 and TRBJ2-1; 13 bases line up with TRBD2. Germline trimming cut 8 bases from V and 2 bases from J; bases unmatched to any gene: 12. CDR3 size: 18 residues. In germline, CDR1 is MNHEY, CDR2 SMNVEV (reference sequence). Here the CDR3 DNA reads TGTGCCAGCGGAAGGACTAGCGGGGGAGCGTCCCCCTACAATGAGCAGTTCTTC. Its translation: CASGRTSGGASPYNEQFF.

The genes are TRBV4-3 and TRBJ1-2; D is unresolved. V lost 0 bases and J 14 bases, leaving 16 bases between the germline ends. This CDR3 has 13 amino acids. Germline CDR1 and CDR2: LGHNA and YSLEER. CDR3: CASSQDSGGKRTF. In DNA, the CDR3 is TGCGCCAGCAGCCAAGATAGCGGAGGTAAACGGACCTTC.

This rearrangement joins TRBV7-3 to TRBJ1-1; D ambiguous. CDR3 length equals 14 residues. Germline CDR1 reads SGHTA; CDR2 reads FQGTGA. Trimming took off 6 bases at V and 0 bases at J, with 11 bases between the two ends. The CDR3 here is CASRPSGMNTEAFF. The DNA for the CDR3 is TGTGCCAGCAGACCTAGTGGGATGAACACTGAAGCTTTCTTT. Full variable domain (outside the CDR3, taken from reference TRBV7-3 and TRBJ1-1): GAGVSQTPSNKVTEKGKYVELRCDPISGHTALYWYRQSLGQGPEFLIYFQGTGAADDSGLPNDRFFAVRPEGSVSTLKIQRTERGDSAVYLCASRPSGMNTEAFFGQGTRLTVV.

To note about this clonotype: In this CDR3 the conserved last residue, phenylalanine or tryptophan, is missing, so a read error is likely. The CDR3 nucleotides are TGTGCCAGCAGCTTGACAGGGGGCTTGAACACTGAAGCTTTCATT. It translates to CASSLTGGLNTEAFI. The V gene is TRBV11-1, the J gene TRBJ1-1, with 10 bases matching TRBD1. There are 15 residues in the CDR3. The V segment lost 3 bases and the J segment 0 bases; nucleotides outside the gene matches: 1. Germline values: CDR1 SGHAT, CDR2 FQDESV (reference sequence).

Ten or more counts support this clonotype. This chain connects TRBV6-4 to TRBJ2-7; TRBD1 aligns across 12 bases. Germline V gives CDR1 MRHNA, CDR2 SNTAGT. The CDR3 is 15 amino acids. J was trimmed by 5 bases and V by 5 bases; bases with no gene match: 7. The CDR3 DNA sequence: TGTGCCAGCAGTCCGACGGGACAGGGGGCGGACGAGCAGTACTTC. It encodes CASSPTGQGADEQYF.

On this clonotype: An end of the junction does not agree with germline; a read error may underlie this. The DNA for the CDR3 is TGCAGTGTTAGAGATCCCCTAGGGGGGAATCAGCCCCAGCATTTT. This sequence encodes CSVRDPLGGNQPQHF. The genes are TRBV20-1 and TRBJ1-5; the D gene is possibly TRBD1 (6 bases). The germline gives CDR1 DFQATT, CDR2 SNEGSKA (reference sequence). This CDR3 has 15 amino acids.

Comments on this clonotype: Given a much more abundant clone one base away, this may be a read error. This rearrangement joins TRBV20-1 to TRBJ2-7; TRBD2 matches at 10 bases. The germline gives CDR1 DFQATT, CDR2 SNEGSKA (reference sequence). V was pared by 3 bases and J by 5 bases, with 7 bases of the junction left unmatched. The CDR3 spans 14 residues. CDR3 bases: TGCAGTGCTAGGTCCCAGCGGGGGGGCGACGAGCAGTACTTC. It specifies CSARSQRGGDEQYF.

This clonotype was observed many times. J is TRBJ1-5 and V is TRBV12-3 or TRBV12-4, with a weak D call TRBD1 (6 bases). The CDR3 sequence is 17 residues long. The V end lost 3 bases, the J end lost 3 bases, and 18 bases lay between the germline ends. The CDR3 bases are TGTGCCAGCAGTTTCCATGGGGGGCGCGGAGTCAATCAGCCCCAGCATTTT. Protein product: CASSFHGGRGVNQPQHF.

This sequence joins TRBV29-1 and TRBJ2-7; 8 bases match TRBD1. The CDR3 is 12 amino acids. V lost 5 bases, J lost 6 bases, and 6 bases stayed unmatched. In germline, CDR1 is SQVTM, CDR2 ANQGSEA. The CDR3 DNA sequence: TGCAGCGTTTGGACCGGGACAGGCGAGCAGTACTTC. This sequence encodes CSVWTGTGEQYF.

This clonotype was counted between two and nine times. The V call is TRBV29-1, the J call TRBJ1-2, with D unresolved. This CDR3 comprises 11 residues. Trimming took off 5 bases at V and 6 bases at J, with 10 bases between the two ends. CDR1 and CDR2 (germline): SQVTM, ANQGSEA. CDR3 residues: CSVRRENGYTF. The CDR3 nucleotides are TGCAGCGTTCGCCGGGAGAATGGCTACACCTTC.

The V gene is TRBV19, the J gene TRBJ1-5; 7 bases align to TRBD1. Germline V lookup: CDR1 LNHDA, CDR2 SQIVND (reference sequence). Losses at the gene ends were 5 bases for V and 5 bases for J; bases not matched to a gene: 9. CDR3 length: 15 residues. The chain's CDR3 is CASSVGTVGDQPQHF. In DNA form, the CDR3 reads TGTGCCAGTAGTGTCGGGACAGTCGGGGATCAGCCCCAGCATTTT.

This clonotype was detected ten times or more. The chain couples TRBV7-8 to TRBJ2-5; possibly TRBD2 for D (5 bases). CDR1 SGHVS and CDR2 FQNEAQ come from the germline V gene. The CDR3 sequence is 13 residues long. V lost 5 bases and J 7 bases, leaving 14 bases between the germline ends. The CDR3 loop reads CASSHRSTRTQYF. The CDR3 DNA reads as TGTGCCAGCAGCCACCGATCCACTAGGACCCAGTACTTC.

The chain links TRBV7-8 to TRBJ2-7; D gene unclear. CDR3 length: 15 residues. V dropped 0 bases and J dropped 2 bases, with 11 bases sitting between them. Per the germline V gene, CDR1 is SGHVS and CDR2 is FQNEAQ. The CDR3 reads CASSLAVTHPYEQYF. The CDR3 region has the DNA TGTGCCAGCAGCTTAGCGGTGACACACCCCTACGAGCAGTACTTC.

The chain recombines TRBV7-2 with TRBJ2-6; 8 bases match TRBD1. With V trimmed by 5 bases and J by 1 base, 4 bases remained unmatched. Looked up from germline, CDR1 is SGHTA and CDR2 is FQGNSA. The CDR3 is 16 amino acids. The CDR3 reads CASSGRDRSGANVLTF. Written as DNA, the CDR3 is TGTGCCAGCAGCGGCCGGGACAGGTCTGGGGCCAACGTCCTGACTTTC.

The CDR3 loop is CASSPGEDRSGYTF. The CDR3 DNA sequence: TGTGCCAGCAGCCCGGGGGAGGATCGAAGTGGCTACACCTTC. The chain carries TRBV3-1 and TRBJ1-2, with a weak D call TRBD1 (5 bases). The CDR3 sequence is 14 residues long. Germline-derived CDR1 and CDR2 are LGHDT and YNNKEL (reference sequence). V dropped 4 bases and J dropped 7 bases, with 16 bases sitting between them.

The rearrangement links TRBV12-3 or TRBV12-4 to TRBJ2-1; the D is unclear. This CDR3 contains 15 residues. Trimming removed 6 bases at V and 10 bases at J, with 22 bases between. Here the CDR3 DNA reads TGTGCCAGCAGACCCCTTGGGTTTTCCTCCTACGAGCAGTTCTTC. This sequence encodes CASRPLGFSSYEQFF.

V is TRBV7-2 and J is TRBJ2-7; unclear D gene. Trimming took off 3 bases at V and 0 bases at J, with 15 bases between the two ends. Per the germline V gene, CDR1 is SGHTA and CDR2 is FQGNSA. The CDR3 extends over 16 amino acids. The CDR3 sequence: CASSLQDPRVSYEQYF. The CDR3 nucleotides read TGTGCCAGCAGCTTGCAGGACCCAAGGGTCTCCTACGAGCAGTACTTC.